This T cell receptor (beta chain) is from a study of shared clonotypes between healthy human individuals. Overall study context: A donor's plate count was three for CD4 naive and three for CD4 memory; CD8 naive had two and CD8 memory one.

The CDR3 contains 17 residues. Germline-derived CDR1 and CDR2 are SNHLY and FYNNEI. The V gene lost 4 bases and the J gene lost 0 bases, with 16 bases spanning the gap. Concerning this clone: Its antigen is undetermined.

Several immunoSEQ plates received, in even portions, the genomic DNA of each subset. The data were produced by immunoSEQ multiplex PCR, yet TCRdb's version contains in-frame clones alone and is incomplete. The data contain roughly 2,000,000 clones, roughly 95% of them singletons. CD45RO-negative, CCR7-selected cells formed the naive CD8 fraction, which excluded terminally differentiated effector memory CD45RA+ cells. General study results and limits: Some naive CD4 clonotypes, around 4.9%, turned up in common across a few donors. Only blood was sampled, and tissue TCR repertoires likely differ from blood ones.

This rearrangement joins TRBV2 to TRBJ1-5; D might be TRBD1 (6 bases). The receptor's source is a man between 18 and 35 years old in good health. Some clones in this sample may be carry-over from other donors' samples. The sample was naive CD8+ T cells from PBMCs. CDR3 loop: CASSVLDRDYSNQPQHF. The CDR3 DNA reads TGTGCCAGCAGTGTATTGGACAGAGACTATAGCAATCAGCCCCAGCATTTT.